This is a list of T cell receptor beta chains from one sample in a study of blood T cell repertoires in COVID-19. Measured with immunoSEQ multiplex PCR; TCRdb has only the in-frame clones, and not every one. Of hundreds of thousands of clones listed, approximately 80% are singletons. Sequenced input: PBMCs or T cells enriched from blood (not recorded which). The source is a man aged 40-49 years who had been exposed to COVID-19. The CDR3 runs from the conserved cysteine through the conserved F or W. The D gene is left open where the match is weak. For some rows the clone size is stated as once, few or many, or as a class when expanded; others skip it.

clone_size	v_call	j_call	d_call	cdr3_aa	cdr3_nt
-	TRBV11-2	TRBJ2-1	-	CASSLSYGVESFYNEQFF	TGTGCCAGCAGCTTATCTTACGGGGTTGAGTCTTTTTACAATGAGCAGTTCTTC
-	TRBV7-6	TRBJ2-3	TRBD2	CASRSTSGRDRDTQYF	TGTGCCAGCAGATCCACTAGCGGGAGAGATAGAGATACGCAGTATTTT
-	TRBV7-2	TRBJ1-2	TRBD1	CASSSDRGQGYTF	TGTGCCAGCAGCTCCGACAGGGGGCAAGGCTACACCTTC
-	TRBV5-6	TRBJ1-5	-	CASSFYRADQPQHF	TGTGCCAGCAGCTTTTACAGGGCTGATCAGCCCCAGCATTTT
-	TRBV3-1/TRBV3-2	TRBJ1-6	TRBD1	CASSQRDSLLALHF	TGTGCCAGCAGCCAACGGGACAGTCTGTTAGCCCTCCACTTT
-	TRBV9	TRBJ2-1	TRBD1	CASSAGTASYNEQFF	TGTGCCAGCAGCGCCGGGACAGCCTCCTACAATGAGCAGTTCTTC
-	TRBV5-4	TRBJ1-3	-	CASSLGAGTRNTIYF	TGTGCCAGCAGCTTGGGGGCTGGAACCCGAAACACCATATATTTT
-	TRBV7-8	TRBJ2-7	-	CASRPGRSYEQYF	TGTGCCAGCCGGCCAGGGCGATCCTACGAGCAGTACTTC
-	TRBV30	TRBJ1-5	-	CAWREGFSQPQHF	TGTGCCTGGAGGGAGGGTTTCAGTCAGCCCCAGCATTTT
once	TRBV5-1	TRBJ1-2	-	CASSLEEGLKGYTF	TGCGCCAGCAGCTTGGAAGAGGGCCTGAAGGGCTACACCTTC
-	TRBV4-2	TRBJ1-2	TRBD1	CASSQMGQINYGYTF	TGTGCCAGCAGCCAAATGGGACAGATTAACTATGGCTACACCTTC